One and the same sample provided the 8 T cell receptor beta chains below, sequenced in a study of response to subunit inactivated influenza vaccine. One entry per CDR3 protein, called by TCRdb with MiXCR from the RT-PCR reads. The sample shows hundreds of thousands of distinct CDR3 sequences, around 22% of them seen only once. Sequencing was performed on PBMCs from blood, taken less than 22 months after vaccination. These receptors came from a man aged 50 to 75 who received an inactivated influenza vaccine.

The rearrangement uses TRBV5-1 and TRBJ1-5; D gene ambiguous. The V and J ends lost 5 bases and 2 bases respectively, with 8 bases between them. This CDR3 is built from 13 residues. From germline, CDR1 is SGHRS and CDR2 YFSETQ. The CDR3 sequence: CASRSGGNQPQHF. DNA for the CDR3: TGCGCCAGCAGATCTGGGGGCAATCAGCCCCAGCATTTT. Looking up the rest from reference TRBV5-1 and TRBJ1-5 gives the full variable domain: KAGVTQTPRYLIKTRGQQVTLSCSPISGHRSVSWYQQTPGQGLQFLFEYFSETQRNKGNFPGRFSGRQFSNSRSEMNVSTLELGDSALYLCASRSGGNQPQHFGDGTRLSIL.

Only one count was recorded for this clonotype. The V and J genes are TRBV6-2 or TRBV6-3 and TRBJ2-1; 7 bases line up with TRBD1. Trimming at V came to 2 bases and at J to 6 bases, leaving 10 bases not matched to a gene. Germline V gives CDR1 MNHEY, CDR2 SVGEGT. The length of the CDR3 is 16 residues. CDR3 DNA sequence: TGTGCCAGCAGTTACGCCTTGGGACAGTCTCTCAATGAGCAGTTCTTC. Protein: CASSYALGQSLNEQFF.

J is TRBJ2-1 and V is TRBV7-9; 9 bases are shared with TRBD2. The CDR3 totals 16 residues. Trimming took 5 bases from V and 2 from J; bases not matched to a gene: 7. The germline V gene has CDR1 SEHNR and CDR2 FQNEAQ (reference sequence). DNA for the CDR3: TGTGCCAGCAGCCGACTTAGCGGGGGACCCTACAATGAGCAGTTCTTC. Protein sequence: CASSRLSGGPYNEQFF.

This clonotype was seen a few times. The CDR3 sequence is CASSQGQGSAGNQPQHF. For the CDR3, the DNA is TGTGCCAGCAGCCAAGGACAGGGTAGCGCGGGAAATCAGCCCCAGCATTTT. The chain combines TRBV3-1 with TRBJ1-5; 7 bases are shared with TRBD1. CDR3 length equals 17 residues. The V gene's germline CDR1 is LGHDT and CDR2 YNNKEL (reference sequence). J gave up 4 bases and V 1 base, and 10 bases lay outside the gene matches.

This clonotype has a handful of counts. The V and J genes are TRBV10-3 and TRBJ1-1; unclear D gene. Germline V gene sequence: CDR1 ENHRY, CDR2 SYGVKD. The length of the CDR3 is 11 residues. The V end lost 3 bases, the J end lost 5 bases, and 4 bases lay between the germline ends. This CDR3 reads CAISDRTEAFF. Here the CDR3 DNA reads TGTGCCATCAGTGACAGGACTGAAGCTTTCTTT.

This clonotype turned up a few times. This chain joins TRBV12-3 or TRBV12-4 and TRBJ2-1; D unresolved. CDR3 size: 14 residues. V was clipped by 5 bases and J by 2 bases, with 10 bases between them. The CDR3 is CASSPLFAYNEQFF. The CDR3 coding sequence is TGTGCCAGCAGTCCCCTTTTCGCCTACAATGAGCAGTTCTTC.

This clonotype showed up just a few times. The chain has TRBV28 and TRBJ1-5; no reliable D call. The V end lost 6 bases, the J end lost 9 bases, and 24 bases lay between the germline ends. The germline CDR1 and CDR2 sequences are MDHEN and SYDVKM. The CDR3 is made up of 16 amino acids. In nucleotides, the CDR3 is TGTGCCAGCAGCCCAAATATATACGACTCCGCCGGGCCCCAGCATTTT. This sequence encodes CASSPNIYDSAGPQHF.

The chain employs TRBV20-1 and TRBJ1-4; D is unresolved. Germline V gene data show CDR1 as DFQATT and CDR2 as SNEGSKA (reference sequence). This CDR3 comprises 13 residues. Trimming stripped 5 bases from V and 8 bases from J, with 15 bases between. CDR3 nucleotide sequence: TGCAGTGCTTGGAACCCGATTGGGGAAAAACTGTTTTTT. Protein sequence: CSAWNPIGEKLFF.